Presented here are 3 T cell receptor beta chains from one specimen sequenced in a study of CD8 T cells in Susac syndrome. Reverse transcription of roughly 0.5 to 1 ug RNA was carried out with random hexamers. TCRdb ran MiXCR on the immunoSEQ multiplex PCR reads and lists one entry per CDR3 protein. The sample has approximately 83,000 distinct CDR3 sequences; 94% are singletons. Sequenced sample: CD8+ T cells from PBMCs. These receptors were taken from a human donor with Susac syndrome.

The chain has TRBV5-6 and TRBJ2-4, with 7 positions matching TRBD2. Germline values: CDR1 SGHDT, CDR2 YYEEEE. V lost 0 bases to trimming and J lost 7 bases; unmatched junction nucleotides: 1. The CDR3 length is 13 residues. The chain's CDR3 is CASSLGGGNIQYF. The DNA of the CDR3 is TGTGCCAGCAGCTTGGGCGGGGGTAACATTCAGTACTTC.

The CDR3 DNA follows: TGTGCCAGCAGCTTTGGTCCGAACACTGAAGCTTTCTTT. This gives the protein CASSFGPNTEAFF. The gene calls are TRBV7-9 and TRBJ1-1; D ambiguous. The CDR3 totals 13 residues. In germline, CDR1 is SEHNR, CDR2 FQNEAQ (reference sequence). Trimming took 3 bases from V and 1 from J, leaving 6 bases between them.

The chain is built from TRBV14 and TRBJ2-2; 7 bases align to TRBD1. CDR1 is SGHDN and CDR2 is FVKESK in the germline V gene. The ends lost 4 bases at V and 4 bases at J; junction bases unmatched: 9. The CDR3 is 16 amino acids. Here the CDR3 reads CASSPRGDRVTGELFF. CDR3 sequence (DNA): TGTGCCAGCAGCCCCCGGGGTGACAGGGTCACCGGGGAGCTGTTTTTT.